This TCR beta chain stems from a study of blood T cell repertoires in COVID-19. Background on the study: Whether acute or convalescent, the COVID-19 samples came from the United States, Italy and Spain.

Germline V CDR1 and CDR2: MGHRA, YSYEKL. The CDR3 sequence is 15 residues long. In the authors' workflow: Reference gene primer amplification gave nucleated cell count estimates. Method: immunoSEQ multiplex PCR; TCRdb's copy keeps in-frame clones and lacks some. The D gene and trimming were derived from the DNA, and the V and J assignments and clone size from that table. The sample includes hundreds of thousands of clones, 70% to 90% seen only once; the top ten take roughly 2%. Points on this clone: Germline and junction disagree at one end, which may indicate a read error.

The sequencing sample was made of peripheral blood. The chain is built from TRBV4-1 and TRBJ2-7, with a weak D call TRBD2 (6 bases). This receptor was taken from a woman in her forties or fifties with acute or convalescent COVID-19. The DNA for the CDR3 is TGCGCCAGCAGCCGGGGCGAGGGAACGGGGGAGCCACAAAACTTC. It is translated as CASSRGEGTGEPQNF.